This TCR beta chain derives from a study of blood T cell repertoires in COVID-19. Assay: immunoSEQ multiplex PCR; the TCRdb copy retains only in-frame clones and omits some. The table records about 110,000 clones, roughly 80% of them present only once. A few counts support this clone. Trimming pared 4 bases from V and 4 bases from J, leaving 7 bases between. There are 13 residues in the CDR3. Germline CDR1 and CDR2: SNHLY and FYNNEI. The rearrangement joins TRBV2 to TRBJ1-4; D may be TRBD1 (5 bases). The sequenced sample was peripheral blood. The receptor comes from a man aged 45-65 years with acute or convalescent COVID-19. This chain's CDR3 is CASSGQINEKLFF. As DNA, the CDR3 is TGTGCCAGCAGTGGACAGATTAATGAAAAACTGTTTTTT.